The 17 T cell receptor beta chains below come from one sample, sequenced in a study of vaccination effects on CD4 cells after COVID-19. Cells that had been cultured for 10 days were the source of isolated CD4+ T cells. The method was immunoSEQ multiplex PCR; TCRdb's version includes in-frame clones alone and lacks a portion of them. The sample has some 50,000 clones; around four fifths are singletons. No antigen has been identified for these receptors. The sequenced sample was CD4+ T cells from PBMCs cultured without peptide, obtained before COVID-19 vaccination. The receptors come from a human donor who had a prior SARS-CoV-2 infection.

DNA for the CDR3: TGCGCCAGCAGCTTGGGGTGGGGGGCCTCTGGAAACACCATATATTTT. Encoded protein: CASSLGWGASGNTIYF. The rearrangement links TRBV5-1 to TRBJ1-3, with a tentative D call TRBD1 (6 bases). Deletions cut 0 bases from V and 0 bases from J, with 10 bases between. The CDR3 covers 16 residues. Germline V gene lookup returns CDR1 SGHRS and CDR2 YFSETQ.

CDR3 sequence: CASSQDWGSGTFLAKNIQYF. The CDR3 region has the DNA TGCGCCAGCAGCCAAGATTGGGGTAGCGGGACCTTCCTAGCCAAAAACATTCAGTACTTC. The chain uses TRBV4-3 and TRBJ2-4; 8 bases agree with TRBD2. This CDR3 has 20 residues. Germline lookup yields CDR1 LGHNA and CDR2 YSLEER. V was clipped by 0 bases and J by 0 bases; unmatched bases: 13.

The chain employs TRBV11-3 and TRBJ2-7; D gene unclear. Germline V gives CDR1 SGHNT, CDR2 YENEEA. The V and J ends lost 3 bases and 5 bases respectively, with 29 bases between them. This CDR3 comprises 19 residues. The CDR3 sequence is CASSFPRSAGLVRWDEQYF. The CDR3 nucleotides read TGTGCCAGCAGCTTTCCCCGGTCGGCAGGTTTGGTCCGCTGGGACGAGCAGTACTTC.

A single count supports this clone. The chain combines TRBV12-5 with TRBJ2-1; D perhaps matches TRBD1 (7 bases). The CDR3 consists of 15 residues. Per germline, CDR1 LGHNT and CDR2 FRNRAP. Trimming stripped 7 bases from V and 6 bases from J, with 19 bases between. This CDR3 reads CASVLTGRSLNEQFF. In DNA, the CDR3 is TGTGCTAGTGTTCTGACAGGGAGGAGCCTCAATGAGCAGTTCTTC.

This chain connects TRBV4-1 to TRBJ2-1; 9 nucleotides agree with TRBD2. CDR1 is MGHRA, CDR2 YSYEKL, per germline. The CDR3 is 15 residues long. V gave up 1 base and J gave up 13 bases; unmatched junction bases: 11. The CDR3 region has the DNA TGCGCCAGCAGCCAAGGAAATAGCGGGGGCGCACAACAGTTCTTC. Translation gives CASSQGNSGGAQQFF.

The chain has TRBV6-1 and TRBJ2-5; 9 nucleotides line up with TRBD1. With 1 base clipped from V and 4 bases from J, the junction kept 1 base outside the gene matches. The germline gives CDR1 MNHNS, CDR2 SASEGT. The CDR3 consists of 14 residues. The CDR3 sequence is CASSEGGQGETQYF. The CDR3 DNA follows: TGTGCCAGCAGTGAAGGGGGACAGGGAGAGACCCAGTACTTC.

The chain recombines TRBV19 with TRBJ2-3; 11 bases fit TRBD2. This CDR3 region has 15 residues. From germline, CDR1 is LNHDA and CDR2 SQIVND (reference sequence). J gave up 2 bases and V 5 bases, and 3 bases lay outside the gene matches. CDR3 in DNA: TGTGCCAGTAGTGTACTAGCGGGAGCCACAGATACGCAGTATTTT. This sequence encodes CASSVLAGATDTQYF.

This clone was seen a single time. The gene calls are TRBV5-5 and TRBJ2-5; D not certain. Looked up from germline, CDR1 is SGHKS and CDR2 is YYEKEE (reference sequence). This CDR3 has 13 amino acids. Trimming took 0 bases from V and 4 from J, leaving 7 bases between them. DNA of the CDR3: TGTGCCAGCAGCTTGGAAGTTGTAGAGACCCAGTACTTC. It encodes CASSLEVVETQYF.

This clone has a single count. The V and J genes are TRBV18 and TRBJ1-3, with 9 bases aligning to TRBD1. Germline V gene lookup returns CDR1 KGHSH and CDR2 LQKENI. The CDR3 covers 15 residues. V shed 2 bases, J shed 1 base, and the junction held 0 bases outside the gene matches. This chain's CDR3 is CASSPGTGSGNTIYF. DNA for the CDR3: TGTGCCAGCTCACCAGGGACAGGGTCTGGAAACACCATATATTTT.

The V and J genes are TRBV12-3 or TRBV12-4 and TRBJ2-5; D may be TRBD2 (7 bases). The ends were cut back, 7 bases at V and 2 bases at J, with 11 bases in the middle. The CDR3 length is 13 residues. The CDR3 nucleotides are TGTGCCAGCACAGAGGGGGGGCAAGAGACCCAGTACTTC. Protein product: CASTEGGQETQYF.

V gene TRBV18 combines with J gene TRBJ2-5, with TRBD2 matching over 12 bases. V was pared by 0 bases and J by 4 bases, with 6 bases of the junction left unmatched. The CDR3 consists of 17 residues. Per germline, CDR1 KGHSH and CDR2 LQKENI. The CDR3 DNA sequence: TGTGCCAGCTCACCACCCACCCTAGCGGGGGGGGGAGAGACCCAGTACTTC. Encoded protein: CASSPPTLAGGGETQYF.

This sequence joins TRBV7-9 and TRBJ1-5; D is perhaps TRBD1 (5 bases). The CDR3 covers 13 residues. The V gene's germline CDR1 is SEHNR and CDR2 FQNEAQ (reference sequence). V was trimmed by 4 bases and J by 11 bases, leaving 15 bases between them. CDR3 sequence reads: CASSSGTGFTQHF. The CDR3 coding sequence is TGTGCCAGCAGCTCCGGGACCGGGTTCACCCAGCATTTT.

The chain carries TRBV5-6 and TRBJ2-5, with no clear D. This CDR3 contains 14 residues. The V and J ends lost 0 bases and 10 bases respectively, with 16 bases between them. CDR1 and CDR2 (germline): SGHDT, YYEEEE. The CDR3 DNA reads as TGTGCCAGCAGCTTGGCGTCCCTAGGAAGGTACCAGTACTTC. Its protein is CASSLASLGRYQYF.

The CDR3: CASSDSTRGTIFSGSPLHF. The DNA of the CDR3 is TGTGCCAGCAGTGACTCGACGAGGGGGACCATATTCTCGGGATCACCCCTCCACTTT. The chain links TRBV6-4 to TRBJ1-6; tentatively, D is TRBD1 (6 bases). Between the trimmed V and J ends, which lost 0 bases and 10 bases, there was a span of 25 bases. The CDR3 is 19 residues long. In germline, CDR1 is MRHNA, CDR2 SNTAGT.

The chain joins TRBV5-6 to TRBJ2-1; 7 nucleotides line up with TRBD1. Per germline, CDR1 SGHDT and CDR2 YYEEEE. J gave up 7 bases and V 1 base, and 2 bases lay outside the gene matches. The CDR3 is 13 amino acids. The CDR3 protein is CASSLRRGNEQFF. DNA of the CDR3: TGTGCCAGCAGCTTGCGCAGGGGGAATGAGCAGTTCTTC.

This chain connects TRBV6-5 to TRBJ2-7; 9 nucleotides agree with TRBD1. The CDR3 consists of 15 residues. Germline loops: CDR1 MNHEY, CDR2 SVGAGI. The ends lost 2 bases at V and 3 bases at J; junction bases unmatched: 5. CDR3 DNA sequence: TGTGCCAGCAGTTACGGGACAGGGAGAGTCTACGAGCAGTACTTC. Protein product: CASSYGTGRVYEQYF.

The chain combines TRBV5-8 with TRBJ2-3; D remains ambiguous. Looked up from germline, CDR1 is SGHTS and CDR2 is YDEGEE. The CDR3 is 11 residues long. V lost 4 bases, J lost 5 bases, and 5 bases lay in between. The CDR3 DNA reads TGTGCCAGCAGCCGAGGAGATACGCAGTATTTT. Protein sequence: CASSRGDTQYF.